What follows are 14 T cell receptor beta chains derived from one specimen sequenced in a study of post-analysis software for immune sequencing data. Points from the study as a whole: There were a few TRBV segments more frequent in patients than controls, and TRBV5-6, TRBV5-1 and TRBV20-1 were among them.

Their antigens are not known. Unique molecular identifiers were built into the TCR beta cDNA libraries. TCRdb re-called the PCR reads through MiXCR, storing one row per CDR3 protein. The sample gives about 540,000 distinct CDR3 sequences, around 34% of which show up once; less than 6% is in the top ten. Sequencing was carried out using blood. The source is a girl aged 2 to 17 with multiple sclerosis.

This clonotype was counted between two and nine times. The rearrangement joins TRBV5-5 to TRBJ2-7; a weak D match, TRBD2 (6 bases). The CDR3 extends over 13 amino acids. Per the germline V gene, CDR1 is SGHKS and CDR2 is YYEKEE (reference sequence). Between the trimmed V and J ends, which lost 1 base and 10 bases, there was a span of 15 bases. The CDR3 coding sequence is TGTGCCAGCAGCTTGTCTTGGGGGGAGGCCCAGTACTTC. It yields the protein CASSLSWGEAQYF.

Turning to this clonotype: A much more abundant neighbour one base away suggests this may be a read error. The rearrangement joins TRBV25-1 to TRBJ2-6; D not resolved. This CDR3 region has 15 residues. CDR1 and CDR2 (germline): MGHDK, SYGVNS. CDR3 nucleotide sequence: TGTGCCGGCAGTGAAGACGGCTTTGGGGCCAACGTCCTGACTTTC. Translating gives CAGSEDGFGANVLTF.

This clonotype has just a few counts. DNA of the CDR3: TGTGCCAGCGTTGCCGGGAACACTGAAGCTTTCTTT. Translating it yields CASVAGNTEAFF. The V and J genes are TRBV6-5 and TRBJ1-1; D not certain. This CDR3 is built from 12 residues. Germline loops: CDR1 MNHEY, CDR2 SVGAGI. The V end lost 8 bases, the J end lost 1 base, and 8 bases lay between the germline ends.

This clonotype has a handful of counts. CDR3 protein: CASSADSTYEQYF. The CDR3 DNA sequence: TGCGCCAGCAGTGCAGACAGCACCTACGAGCAGTACTTC. The V and J genes are TRBV10-2 and TRBJ2-7; a possible D gene is TRBD1 (5 bases). The CDR3 is made up of 13 amino acids. The germline gives CDR1 WSHSY, CDR2 SAAADI. V lost 4 bases, J lost 2 bases, and 9 bases lay in between.

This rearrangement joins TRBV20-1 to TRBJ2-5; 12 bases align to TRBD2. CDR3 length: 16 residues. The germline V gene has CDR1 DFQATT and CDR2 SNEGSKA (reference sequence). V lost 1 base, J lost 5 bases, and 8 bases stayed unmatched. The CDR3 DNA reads TGCAGTGCTAGAGTTCCTAGCGGGGGGGCGGATGAGACCCAGTACTTC. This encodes CSARVPSGGADETQYF.

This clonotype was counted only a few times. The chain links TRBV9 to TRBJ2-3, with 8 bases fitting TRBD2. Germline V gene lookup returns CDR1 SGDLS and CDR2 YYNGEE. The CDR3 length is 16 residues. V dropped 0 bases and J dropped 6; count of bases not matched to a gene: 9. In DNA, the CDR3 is TGTGCCAGCAGCGTAGAGGGCGGGACTAGTTGGGATACGCAGTATTTT. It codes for CASSVEGGTSWDTQYF.

CDR3 sequence: CSARAWGDTEAFF. CDR3 coding DNA: TGCAGTGCCCGTGCATGGGGGGACACTGAAGCTTTCTTT. V usage is TRBV20-1 and J usage is TRBJ1-1, with D perhaps matching TRBD1 (5 bases). Trimming took 6 bases from V and 3 from J, leaving 14 bases between them. This CDR3 is built from 13 residues. Germline CDR1 reads DFQATT; CDR2 reads SNEGSKA (reference sequence).

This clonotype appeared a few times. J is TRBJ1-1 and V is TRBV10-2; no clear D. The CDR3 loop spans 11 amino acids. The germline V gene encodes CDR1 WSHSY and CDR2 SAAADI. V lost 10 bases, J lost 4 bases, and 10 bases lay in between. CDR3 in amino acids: CATWSFTEAFF. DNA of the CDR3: TGCGCCACTTGGTCGTTCACTGAAGCTTTCTTT.

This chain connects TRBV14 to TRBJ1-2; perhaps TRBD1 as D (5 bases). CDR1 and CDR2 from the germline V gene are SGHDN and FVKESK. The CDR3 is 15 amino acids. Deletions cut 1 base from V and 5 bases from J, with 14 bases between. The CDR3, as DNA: TGTGCCAGCAGCCAAGTGGCCGGCACAGGATATGGCTACACCTTC. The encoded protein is CASSQVAGTGYGYTF.

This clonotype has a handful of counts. The CDR3 DNA is TGTGCCAGCAGCTTAAGAGTAGGCGGGGGACTTACAGATACGCAGTATTTT. This translates into CASSLRVGGGLTDTQYF. The V and J genes are TRBV7-3 and TRBJ2-3; 7 nucleotides agree with TRBD2. This CDR3 is built from 17 residues. Germline-derived CDR1 and CDR2 are SGHTA and FQGTGA. V shed 1 base, J shed 3 bases, and the junction held 10 bases outside the gene matches.

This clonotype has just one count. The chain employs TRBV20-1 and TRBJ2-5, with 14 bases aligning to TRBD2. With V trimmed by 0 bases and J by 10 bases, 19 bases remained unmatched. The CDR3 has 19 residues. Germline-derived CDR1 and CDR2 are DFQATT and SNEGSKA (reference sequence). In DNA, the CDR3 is TGCAGTGCTAGAGATCAAAGGATCCGGACTAGCGGGGGGAGGCGGGACCAGTACTTC. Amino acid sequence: CSARDQRIRTSGGRRDQYF.

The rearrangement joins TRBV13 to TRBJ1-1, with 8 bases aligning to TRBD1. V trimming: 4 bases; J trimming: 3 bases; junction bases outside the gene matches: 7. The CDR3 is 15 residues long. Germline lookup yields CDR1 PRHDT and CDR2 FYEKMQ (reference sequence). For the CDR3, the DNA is TGTGCCAGCAGCTCCCCAGGGGGCGGGTACACTGAAGCTTTCTTT. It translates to CASSSPGGGYTEAFF.

The DNA for the CDR3 is TGCGCCAGCAGCTTGGAAGGGATGCGGCAAGAGACCCAGTACTTC. Protein product: CASSLEGMRQETQYF. The chain employs TRBV5-1 and TRBJ2-5; D gene unclear. CDR3 length: 15 amino acids. Germline V gene lookup returns CDR1 SGHRS and CDR2 YFSETQ. Trimming pared 0 bases from V and 2 bases from J, leaving 11 bases between.

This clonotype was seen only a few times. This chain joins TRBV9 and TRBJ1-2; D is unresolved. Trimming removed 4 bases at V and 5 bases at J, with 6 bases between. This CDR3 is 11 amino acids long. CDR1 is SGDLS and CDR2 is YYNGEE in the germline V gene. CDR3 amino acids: CASSSEYGYTF. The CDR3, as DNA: TGTGCCAGCAGCTCCGAGTATGGCTACACCTTC.